This TCR beta chain was retrieved from a study of T cells in Graves' hyperthyroidism and ophthalmopathy. Study-level points and caveats: Ophthalmopathy, as predicted by the model, came a median roughly 6.5 months after the prediction. Ophthalmopathy cases were set apart from stable hyperthyroidism by a 13 V-J model. Blood also carried most thyroid clonotypes expanded above 0.001.

The CDR3 totals 14 residues. The germline V gene has CDR1 LGHNA and CDR2 YNFKEQ. Trimming took 3 bases from V and 3 from J; bases not matched to a gene: 3. This clonotype was seen ten or more times. What it recognizes is unknown. Amplified TCR beta CDR3 regions derived from RNA transcripts. An initial round of RT-PCR targeting the TCR CDR3 relied on the HTBI primer set. From the multiplex PCR reads, TCRdb called clonotypes with MiXCR, one entry per CDR3 protein. The sample shows roughly 500,000 distinct CDR3 sequences, around 42% of them seen only once. Diagnoses used clinical symptoms, serum thyroxine and TRAb, thyroid ultrasound and orbital computed tomography.

This TCR came from an adult woman with Graves' disease, either hyperthyroidism or ophthalmopathy (not recorded which). The chain employs TRBV4-2 and TRBJ2-7; 9 positions agree with TRBD1. Sequencing was done on a sample of peripheral blood or thyroid tissue (not recorded which). CDR3 nucleotide sequence: TGTGCCAGCAGCCAGGGACAGGGTAACTACGAGCAGTACTTC. It yields the protein CASSQGQGNYEQYF.